The following is a T cell receptor beta chain sequence with its context. Its matching antigen is unknown. TCRdb keeps only in-frame clones here, not all; method: immunoSEQ multiplex PCR. The sample yields approximately 120,000 clones, approximately 80% seen once. The data were taken from a study of identifying expanded T cells in peripheral blood. Collection occurred without any documented infections or immune events in donors. Notes on the study in general: Over two and four weeks, about 15 and 19 clones changed, versus roughly 1.1 between replicates. Across healthy donors, higher total template counts meant significantly greater roughly two-week count variance.

Sequencing was carried out using blood. The clonotype originates from a person aged 18 to 75 in good health.

The CDR3 sequence: CASSGTGMSNSPLHF. The CDR3 coding sequence is TGTGCCAGCAGTGGGACAGGGATGAGTAATTCACCCCTCCACTTT. This sequence joins TRBV6-5 and TRBJ1-6; the match to TRBD1 covers 9 bases. The CDR3 has 15 residues. Germline trimming cut 5 bases from V and 6 bases from J; bases unmatched to any gene: 5. Germline V gene data show CDR1 as MNHEY and CDR2 as SVGAGI.